This T cell receptor beta chain was sequenced during a study of identical twins. All donors were healthy, and all were Caucasian. TCRdb re-called the 5' RACE reads with MiXCR, one entry per CDR3 protein. This table has 650,000 to 750,000 distinct CDR3 sequences, approximately 21% appearing once. The J segment lost 0 bases and the V segment lost 4 bases, leaving 4 bases of the junction unmatched. The CDR3 runs to 15 residues. Germline CDR1 is SGHRS and CDR2 is YFSETQ. Only a few counts were recorded for this clonotype. This same sample was also part of a study on T cells expressing NK-cell markers.

The material sequenced was PBMCs. V gene TRBV5-1 combines with J gene TRBJ1-3; 7 bases agree with TRBD1. The sequence was obtained from a woman between 18 and 29 years old in good health. CDR3 amino acids: CASSPRDSSGNTIYF. CDR3 nucleotides: TGCGCCAGCAGCCCTCGGGACAGCTCTGGAAACACCATATATTTT.